The source of this T cell receptor beta chain is a study of STAT3 mutations in large granular lymphocyte leukemia. The V end lost 4 bases, the J end lost 2 bases, and 16 bases lay between the germline ends. Germline assignment: CDR1 SEHNR and CDR2 FQNEAQ (reference sequence). The CDR3 is 16 amino acids. This clone appeared a single time. The antigen is undetermined. Overall study findings and caveats: Suggested: STAT3 mutation was not the ancestral event for these clonal expansions. Variable sampling intervals and differing treatment regimens complicated linking therapy response to TCR clonal burden changes. In T-cell large granular lymphocyte leukemia, about half of patients showed multiple immunodominant subclonotypes.

Each sample's TCRbeta library yielded on average around 44,000 productive templates. Assay used: immunoSEQ multiplex PCR; TCRdb lists only in-frame clones, some missing. The sample includes 10,000 or so clones, 70% to 90% of them seen just once. Sequencing input: peripheral blood mononuclear cells. This chain links TRBV7-9 with TRBJ2-3; unclear D gene. The TCR was taken from a man older than 75 with T-cell large granular lymphocyte leukemia. Some clones in this sample may be carry-over from other donors' samples. The CDR3 sequence is CASSSALDQSTDTQYF. The CDR3, as DNA: TGTGCCAGCAGCTCTGCCCTGGACCAATCCACAGATACGCAGTATTTT.